The rows below give T cell receptor beta chains drawn from one sample of a study of T cell changes during pregnancy in multiple sclerosis. Assay: immunoSEQ multiplex PCR; the TCRdb copy retains only in-frame clones and omits some. The sample carries roughly 25,000 clones, more than 70% recorded once. This sample comprised CD4+ T cells from peripheral blood mononuclear cells, obtained in the first trimester of pregnancy. The receptor source for this set is a female donor in good health, enrolled as a control in a pregnancy study. Both conserved end residues are part of each CDR3.

CSVEKGDRGIYGYTF	TRBV29-1	TRBJ1-2
CASSEWRRSGTDTQYF	TRBV2	TRBJ2-3
CAISRGGGDSPLHF	TRBV10-3	TRBJ1-6
CASSPRSNPYNEQFF	TRBV9	TRBJ2-1
CASSLGGAVFAYEQYF	TRBV27	TRBJ2-7
CASSPRAGVKPYEQYF	TRBV19	TRBJ2-7
CASSATRGNEQYF	TRBV11-3	TRBJ2-7
CASSPSRDRAADTQYF	TRBV4-2	TRBJ2-3
CASSVSDSGSGGQPQHF	TRBV2	TRBJ1-5
CASSPDRGNYGYTF	TRBV28	TRBJ1-2